The 15 T cell receptor beta chains listed next were all sequenced from one sample in a study of vaccination and CD4 T cells after COVID-19. CD4+ T cells that had been cultured provided DNA sequenced with the Oncomine TCR Beta short-read assay. One entry per CDR3 protein, called by TCRdb with MiXCR from the PCR reads. The table shows some 3,000 distinct CDR3 sequences, with 30% to 35% occurring only once. Sample treatment: approximately 10-day PBMC culture with coronavirus spike peptide pools or control peptides (ViraFEST assay). Antigens for these TCRs are unknown. The sample consisted of CD4+ T cells from blood, cultured in vitro, taken after SARS-CoV-2 vaccination. The receptors originated from a human donor who had recovered from COVID-19.

Within the sample, this clonotype is medium-sized. The chain carries TRBV28 and TRBJ2-7; no clear D. Germline lookup yields CDR1 MDHEN and CDR2 SYDVKM. The CDR3 has 12 residues. Trimming took 6 bases from V and 2 from J, leaving 8 bases between them. Here the CDR3 reads CASRGYPYEQYF. DNA of the CDR3: TGTGCCAGCAGGGGATACCCCTACGAGCAGTACTTC.

The gene calls are TRBV21-1 and TRBJ1-6. TRBV21-1 is recorded as a pseudogene. This CDR3 has 15 residues. The CDR3 nucleotides are TGTGCCAGCAGCAAAATGTGTGCTTCAAATTCACCCCTCCACTTT. Translating it yields CASSKMCASNSPLHF.

This chain links TRBV9 with TRBJ1-1; D is undetermined. CDR3 length equals 13 residues. Germline loops: CDR1 SGDLS, CDR2 YYNGEE. V lost 1 base to trimming and J lost 1 base, with 5 bases between them. CDR3 bases: TGTGCCAGCAGCGTATATGGGAACACTGAAGCTTTCTTT. As protein: CASSVYGNTEAFF.

With regard to this clonotype: This may be a read error: a much more frequent sequence differs by one nucleotide. V usage is TRBV7-3 and J usage is TRBJ2-5; possibly TRBD2 for D (6 bases). Trimming took 1 base from V and 7 from J, leaving 13 bases between them. The CDR3 loop spans 14 amino acids. Germline assignment: CDR1 SGHTA and CDR2 FQGTGA. The DNA for the CDR3 is TGTGCCAGCAGCTTAAAAGGGGCCGGGGGGACCCAGTACTTC. Amino acids: CASSLKGAGGTQYF.

This clonotype is classed as medium-sized. This chain uses TRBV15 with TRBJ2-7; either TRBD1 or TRBD2 may supply D (5 bases each). The CDR3 spans 17 residues. The ends were cut back, 0 bases at V and 2 bases at J, with 17 bases in the middle. Looked up from germline, CDR1 is LNHNV and CDR2 is YYDKDF (reference sequence). The DNA for the CDR3 is TGTGCCACCAGCAGAGATCGTACCCGATTGGGACCCTACGAGCAGTACTTC. It translates to CATSRDRTRLGPYEQYF.

V is TRBV5-4 and J is TRBJ2-7; D remains ambiguous. This CDR3 is built from 11 residues. CDR1 is SGHNT and CDR2 is YYREEE in the germline V gene (reference sequence). The V and J ends lost 2 bases and 5 bases respectively, with 5 bases between them. This chain's CDR3 is CASSFRNEQYF. DNA of the CDR3: TGTGCCAGCAGCTTCCGAAACGAGCAGTACTTC.

This chain uses TRBV20-1 with TRBJ1-6, with a tentative D call TRBD1 (6 bases). V was pared by 1 base and J by 7 bases, with 8 bases between. Germline V gene lookup returns CDR1 DFQATT and CDR2 SNEGSKA (reference sequence). There are 13 residues in the CDR3. The CDR3 DNA reads TGCAGTGCTAGAGGGGGGGGCAATTCACCCCTCCACTTT. Its translation is CSARGGGNSPLHF.

This clonotype was seen a handful of times. CDR3 amino acids: CASSLDRGSYGYTF. In DNA form, the CDR3 reads TGTGCCAGCAGCTTAGATCGCGGATCCTATGGCTACACCTTC. This chain uses TRBV7-2 with TRBJ1-2; no reliable D call. V was trimmed by 1 base and J by 4 bases, leaving 10 bases between them. The germline V gene has CDR1 SGHTA and CDR2 FQGNSA. The CDR3 runs to 14 residues.

This clonotype counts as medium-sized. The rearrangement joins TRBV7-3 to TRBJ2-1; D remains unclear. Germline loops: CDR1 SGHTA, CDR2 FQGTGA. This CDR3 comprises 13 residues. V lost 4 bases to trimming and J lost 9 bases, with 13 bases between them. As DNA, the CDR3 is TGTGCCAGCAGCTCTGGACCCGCCGGTGAGCAGTTCTTC. Its protein product is CASSSGPAGEQFF.

The rearrangement links TRBV5-4 to TRBJ2-5, with TRBD2 as a possible D gene (7 bases). Trimming removed 1 base from V and 2 bases from J, with 18 bases in between. There are 17 residues in the CDR3. CDR1 and CDR2 (germline): SGHNT, YYREEE (reference sequence). The CDR3, as DNA: TGTGCCAGCAGCTTGTCGGGCTCTGCGGGGGCGCAAGAGACCCAGTACTTC. Its protein is CASSLSGSAGAQETQYF.

This sequence joins TRBV7-8 and TRBJ1-2; possibly TRBD1 for D (6 bases). The ends were cut back, 5 bases at V and 0 bases at J, with 13 bases in the middle. CDR3 size: 15 residues. CDR1 SGHVS and CDR2 FQNEAQ come from the germline V gene. The CDR3 loop is CASSQGHATNYGYTF. CDR3 DNA: TGTGCCAGCAGCCAGGGACACGCCACTAACTATGGCTACACCTTC.

This clonotype was picked up a small number of times. The rearrangement joins TRBV7-9 to TRBJ2-1, with D unresolved. Trimming removed 0 bases at V and 4 bases at J, with 13 bases between. The germline V gene encodes CDR1 SEHNR and CDR2 FQNEAQ (reference sequence). This CDR3 has 16 residues. The chain's CDR3 is CASSLAYGPLYNEQFF. The DNA for the CDR3 is TGTGCCAGCAGCTTAGCGTACGGGCCCCTATACAATGAGCAGTTCTTC. Complete variable domain (other parts from reference TRBV7-9 and TRBJ2-1): DTGVSQNPRHKITKRGQNVTFRCDPISEHNRLYWYRQTLGQGPEFLTYFQNEAQLEKSRLLSDRFSAERPKGSFSTLEIQRTEQGDSAMYLCASSLAYGPLYNEQFFGPGTRLTVL.

V and J are TRBV7-2 and TRBJ1-2; TRBD1 might be the D (6 bases). Germline V gives CDR1 SGHTA, CDR2 FQGNSA. Trimming left V 5 bases short and J 6 bases short, with 19 bases between. The CDR3 totals 15 residues. Written as DNA, the CDR3 is TGTGCCAGCAGCCCACAGGGAGGGCTCGGTAATGGCTACACCTTC. This gives the protein CASSPQGGLGNGYTF.

By sample share, this clonotype is medium-sized. The chain combines TRBV20-1 with TRBJ2-7, with TRBD2 matching over 8 bases. The CDR3 has 16 amino acids. The V and J ends lost 0 bases and 0 bases, in that order; junction bases with no gene match: 7. CDR1 is DFQATT, CDR2 SNEGSKA, per germline (reference sequence). The CDR3 reads CSARDSSGGFSYEQYF. The CDR3, as DNA: TGCAGTGCTAGAGATTCAAGCGGGGGTTTCTCCTACGAGCAGTACTTC.

This clonotype was counted a few times. The rearrangement uses TRBV7-9 and TRBJ1-1; 8 bases map to TRBD1. The trim removed 5 bases at V and 6 bases at J, leaving 8 bases unmatched. CDR3 length equals 14 residues. The V gene's germline CDR1 is SEHNR and CDR2 FQNEAQ (reference sequence). CDR3 DNA sequence: TGTGCCAGCAGCCGAGACCTGGACAGGGCTGAAGCTTTCTTT. It specifies CASSRDLDRAEAFF.